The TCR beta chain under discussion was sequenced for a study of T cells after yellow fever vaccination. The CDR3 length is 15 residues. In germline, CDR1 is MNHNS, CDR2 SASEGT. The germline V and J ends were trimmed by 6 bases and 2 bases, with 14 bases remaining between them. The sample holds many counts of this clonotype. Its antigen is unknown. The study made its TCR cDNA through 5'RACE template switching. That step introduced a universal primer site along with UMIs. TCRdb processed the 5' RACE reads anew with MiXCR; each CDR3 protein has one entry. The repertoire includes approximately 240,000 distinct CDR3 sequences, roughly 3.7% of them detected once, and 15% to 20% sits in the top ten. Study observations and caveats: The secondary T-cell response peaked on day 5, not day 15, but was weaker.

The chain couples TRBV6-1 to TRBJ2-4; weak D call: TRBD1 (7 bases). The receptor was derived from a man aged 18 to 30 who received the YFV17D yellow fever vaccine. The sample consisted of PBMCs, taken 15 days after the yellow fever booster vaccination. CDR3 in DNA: TGTGCCAGCAGCAGCAGGGGGGCGACCAAAAACATTCAGTACTTC. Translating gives CASSSRGATKNIQYF.